This T cell receptor (beta chain) came from a study of T cells in Graves' hyperthyroidism and ophthalmopathy. There were TCR beta CDR3 regions amplified from RNA transcripts. Initially, a first-round RT-PCR of the TCR CDR3 employed the HTBI primer set. TCRdb re-analysed the multiplex PCR reads in MiXCR, keeping a single row per CDR3 protein. The sample holds hundreds of thousands of distinct CDR3 sequences; around 38% are singletons and the top ten take over 8%. The clonotype was recovered from a man younger than 35 with Graves' hyperthyroidism. Specimen: blood.

The CDR3 DNA reads TGTGCCAGTAGATCACTCACCGGGGCCAACGTCCTGACTTTC. It yields the protein CASRSLTGANVLTF. The genes are TRBV19 and TRBJ2-6; the D is unclear. The CDR3 consists of 14 residues. The germline CDR1 and CDR2 sequences are LNHDA and SQIVND (reference sequence). Trimming removed 6 bases at V and 4 bases at J, with 10 bases between.